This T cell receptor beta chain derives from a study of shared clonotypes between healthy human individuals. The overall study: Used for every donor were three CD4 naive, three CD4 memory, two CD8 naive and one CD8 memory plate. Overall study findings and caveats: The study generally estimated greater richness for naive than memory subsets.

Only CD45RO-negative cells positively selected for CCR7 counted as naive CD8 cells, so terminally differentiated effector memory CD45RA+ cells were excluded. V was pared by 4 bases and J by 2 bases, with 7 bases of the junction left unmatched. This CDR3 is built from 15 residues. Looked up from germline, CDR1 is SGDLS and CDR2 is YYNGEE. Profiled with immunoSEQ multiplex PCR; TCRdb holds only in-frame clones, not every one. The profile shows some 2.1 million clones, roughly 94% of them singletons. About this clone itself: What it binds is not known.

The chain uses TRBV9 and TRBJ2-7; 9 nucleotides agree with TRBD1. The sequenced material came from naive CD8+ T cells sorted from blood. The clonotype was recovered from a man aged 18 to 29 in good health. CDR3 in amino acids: CASSSGQGATYEQYF. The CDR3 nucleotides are TGTGCCAGCAGCTCGGGACAGGGTGCCACCTACGAGCAGTACTTC.